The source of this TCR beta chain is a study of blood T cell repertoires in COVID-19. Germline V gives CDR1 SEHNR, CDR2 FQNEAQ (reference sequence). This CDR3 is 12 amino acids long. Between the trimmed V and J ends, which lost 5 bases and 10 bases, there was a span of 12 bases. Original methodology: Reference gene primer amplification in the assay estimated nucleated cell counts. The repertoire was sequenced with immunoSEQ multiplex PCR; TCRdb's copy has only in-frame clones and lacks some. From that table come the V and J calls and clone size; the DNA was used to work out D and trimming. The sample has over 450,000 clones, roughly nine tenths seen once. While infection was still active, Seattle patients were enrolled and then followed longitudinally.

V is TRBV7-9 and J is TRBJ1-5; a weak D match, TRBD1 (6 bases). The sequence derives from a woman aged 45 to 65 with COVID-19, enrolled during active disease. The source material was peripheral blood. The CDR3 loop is CASSQRDKPQHF. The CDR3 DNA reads TGTGCCAGCAGCCAGAGGGACAAACCCCAGCATTTT.